This T cell receptor (beta chain) is drawn from a study of control samples from healthy donors and cancer patients. Trimming took 4 bases from V and 9 from J, leaving 16 bases between them. Germline V gene sequence: CDR1 SGHNT, CDR2 YYREEE (reference sequence). The CDR3 is made up of 13 amino acids. TCRdb's copy holds only in-frame clones and misses some; the assay was immunoSEQ multiplex PCR. The sample carries roughly 120,000 clones, 90% to 95% recorded once. The sample consisted of PBMCs. The TCR was taken from a man aged 45-60 years with head and neck cancer. This sequence joins TRBV5-4 and TRBJ2-5; D not resolved. This chain's CDR3 is CASSPDLGSAQYF. The CDR3 bases are TGTGCCAGCAGCCCGGACCTCGGGTCGGCCCAGTACTTC.